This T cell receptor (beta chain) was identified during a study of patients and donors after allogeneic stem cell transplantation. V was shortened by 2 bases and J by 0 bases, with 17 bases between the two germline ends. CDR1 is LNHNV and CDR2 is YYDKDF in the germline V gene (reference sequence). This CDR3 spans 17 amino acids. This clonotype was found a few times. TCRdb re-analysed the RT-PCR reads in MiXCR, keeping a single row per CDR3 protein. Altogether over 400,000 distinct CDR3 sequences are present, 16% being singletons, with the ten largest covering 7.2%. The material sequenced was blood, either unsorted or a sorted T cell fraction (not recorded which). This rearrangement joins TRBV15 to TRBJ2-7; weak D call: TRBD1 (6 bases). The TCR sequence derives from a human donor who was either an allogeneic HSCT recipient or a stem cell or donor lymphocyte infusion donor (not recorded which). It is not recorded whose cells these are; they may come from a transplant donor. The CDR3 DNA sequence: TGTGCCACCAGCAGATGGGGAGAGACAGGATTCTCCTACGAGCAGTACTTC. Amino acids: CATSRWGETGFSYEQYF.